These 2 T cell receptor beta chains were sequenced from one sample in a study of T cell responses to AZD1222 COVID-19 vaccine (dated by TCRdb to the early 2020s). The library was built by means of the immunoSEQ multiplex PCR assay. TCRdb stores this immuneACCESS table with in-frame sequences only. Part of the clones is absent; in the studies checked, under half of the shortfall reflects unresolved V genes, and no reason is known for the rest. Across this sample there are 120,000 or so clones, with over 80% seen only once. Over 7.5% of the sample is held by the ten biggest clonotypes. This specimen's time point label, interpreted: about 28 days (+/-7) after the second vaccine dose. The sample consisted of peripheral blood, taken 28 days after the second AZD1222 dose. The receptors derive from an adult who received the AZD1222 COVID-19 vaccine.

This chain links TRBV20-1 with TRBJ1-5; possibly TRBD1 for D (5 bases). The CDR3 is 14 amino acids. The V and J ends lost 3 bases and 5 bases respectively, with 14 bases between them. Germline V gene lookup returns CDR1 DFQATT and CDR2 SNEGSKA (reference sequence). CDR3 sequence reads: CSASDGANHQPQHF. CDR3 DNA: TGCAGTGCTAGTGATGGGGCTAACCATCAGCCCCAGCATTTT.

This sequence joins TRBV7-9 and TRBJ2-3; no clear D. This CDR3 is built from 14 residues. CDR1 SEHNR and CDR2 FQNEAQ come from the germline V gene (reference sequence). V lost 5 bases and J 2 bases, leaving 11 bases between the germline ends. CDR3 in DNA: TGTGCCAGCAGCCGTGCGGCTGACACAGATACGCAGTATTTT. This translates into CASSRAADTDTQYF.